This T cell receptor (beta chain) was found in a study of blood T cells in healthy people across ages. Across the study: T cells yielded about one barcoded beta molecule per two cells through template switching.

Alongside a J-beta primer mix, a sample-barcoded 5' primer served in a second PCR lasting 7 to 11 cycles. Each TCR beta cDNA got a 12-nucleotide random molecular identifier. Every sample returned 2.5 million or more CDR3-containing paired-end reads. TCRdb fed the 5' RACE reads into MiXCR, producing one record per CDR3 protein. The table shows about 1.8 million distinct CDR3 sequences, with around 48% occurring only once. Aged about 6 to 90, donors were systemically healthy Caucasians from Russia. At least ten counts were recorded for this clonotype. Germline CDR1 MDHEN, CDR2 SYDVKM. There are 12 residues in the CDR3. V lost 6 bases and J 4 bases, leaving 7 bases between the germline ends.

V gene TRBV28 combines with J gene TRBJ2-1; no clear D. This receptor was obtained from a woman between 35 and 50 years old in good health. The sequenced sample was blood. In DNA, the CDR3 is TGTGCCAGCAGCGGTAATTACAATGAGCAGTTCTTC. It is translated as CASSGNYNEQFF.